One sample yielded the 16 T cell receptor beta chains listed below, sequenced in a study of control samples from healthy donors and cancer patients. The assay was immunoSEQ multiplex PCR, and TCRdb's table has in-frame clones only and misses some. The data show approximately 72,000 clones, around 89% seen once. Sequencing was performed on blood. The receptor source for this set is a man aged 45-60 years in good health.

The chain recombines TRBV13 with TRBJ2-1; 13 bases are shared with TRBD2. The junction had 8 bases not matched to a gene; V was cut back by 4 bases and J by 8 bases. Germline V gene lookup returns CDR1 PRHDT and CDR2 FYEKMQ (reference sequence). The CDR3 loop spans 16 amino acids. CDR3: CASSSLGTSGMHEQFF. The CDR3 DNA sequence: TGTGCCAGCAGCTCCCTCGGGACTAGCGGGATGCATGAGCAGTTCTTC.

The rearrangement joins TRBV18 to TRBJ1-5; TRBD1 is a possible D gene (5 bases). V lost 1 base to trimming and J lost 3 bases, with 10 bases between them. The germline gives CDR1 KGHSH, CDR2 LQKENI. The CDR3 runs to 15 residues. The CDR3 here is CASSPQWTPNQPQHF. DNA for the CDR3: TGTGCCAGCTCACCACAATGGACACCCAATCAGCCCCAGCATTTT.

This sequence joins TRBV6-1 and TRBJ1-1; D may be TRBD1 (5 bases). Germline lookup yields CDR1 MNHNS and CDR2 SASEGT. CDR3 length equals 14 residues. V was pared by 0 bases and J by 4 bases, with 9 bases between. CDR3 in DNA: TGTGCCAGCAGTGAAGCGGGGGGGACCACTGAAGCTTTCTTT. This encodes CASSEAGGTTEAFF.

This sequence joins TRBV2 and TRBJ1-1; D is uncertain. V shed 4 bases and J shed 0 bases, with 6 bases lying between them. In germline, CDR1 is SNHLY, CDR2 FYNNEI. The CDR3 is 13 residues long. As DNA, the CDR3 is TGTGCCAGCAGTGGCCTCATGAACACTGAAGCTTTCTTT. Amino acids: CASSGLMNTEAFF.

This rearrangement joins TRBV4-2 to TRBJ2-3; D perhaps matches TRBD2 (6 bases). The CDR3 is 14 residues long. Trimming took 6 bases from V and 4 from J, leaving 14 bases between them. Germline CDR1 is LGHNA and CDR2 is YNFKEQ. CDR3 DNA: TGTGCCAGCAGGGACCGACTAGGGGCAGATACGCAGTATTTT. This translates into CASRDRLGADTQYF.

The chain couples TRBV6-2 or TRBV6-3 to TRBJ2-3, with D maybe TRBD2 (6 bases). The CDR3 length is 18 residues. V was pared by 2 bases and J by 8 bases, with 26 bases between. Germline V gene data show CDR1 as MNHEY and CDR2 as SVGEGT. DNA for the CDR3: TGTGCCAGCAGTTACGGGGGGTGGGGCGGAGTCGCTTCGGTTACGCAGTATTTT. Translating it yields CASSYGGWGGVASVTQYF.

This rearrangement joins TRBV6-5 to TRBJ2-7, with D maybe TRBD2 (6 bases). Per germline, CDR1 MNHEY and CDR2 SVGAGI. The V end was cut by 7 bases, the J end by 1 base, with 14 bases between. The CDR3 is 14 residues long. The CDR3 nucleotides are TGTGCCAGCACCCGGAGGGCCGGATCCTACGAGCAGTACTTC. Its protein is CASTRRAGSYEQYF.

This clone occurred once. Other DNA sequences from this sample encode an identical CDR3 as well. This chain joins TRBV7-9 and TRBJ2-2; 9 bases are a match to TRBD1. V lost 6 bases to trimming and J lost 1 base; unmatched junction nucleotides: 3. Germline CDR1 is SEHNR and CDR2 is FQNEAQ (reference sequence). The CDR3 covers 15 residues. DNA of the CDR3: TGTGCCAGCAGGGGGGGACAGGGGAACACCGGGGAGCTGTTTTTT. This sequence encodes CASRGGQGNTGELFF.

J is TRBJ2-2 and V is TRBV30; D is unresolved. CDR1 GTSNPN and CDR2 SVGIG come from the germline V gene (reference sequence). The ends were cut back, 2 bases at V and 4 bases at J, with 8 bases in the middle. CDR3 size: 13 residues. The CDR3 here is CAWSTLLTGELFF. CDR3 nucleotides: TGTGCCTGGAGTACGCTGCTCACCGGGGAGCTGTTTTTT.

The CDR3 DNA reads as TGTGCCAGCAGCTACGGGACTAGCGGGGGGACCTACAATGAGCAGTTCTTC. This codes for CASSYGTSGGTYNEQFF. The genes are TRBV7-6 and TRBJ2-1, with 15 positions matching TRBD2. CDR3 size: 17 residues. The germline gives CDR1 SGHVS, CDR2 FNYEAQ. Germline trimming cut 4 bases from V and 2 bases from J; bases unmatched to any gene: 3.

This clone has only a few counts. The chain recombines TRBV6-1 with TRBJ1-5, with D unresolved. The CDR3 covers 15 residues. Germline CDR1 is MNHNS and CDR2 is SASEGT. The ends were cut back, 1 base at V and 0 bases at J, with 7 bases in the middle. CDR3 in DNA: TGTGCCAGCAGTGAAGTTTGGGATAGCAATCAGCCCCAGCATTTT. This gives the protein CASSEVWDSNQPQHF.

This chain connects TRBV24-1 to TRBJ1-6, with 10 nucleotides matching TRBD1. The CDR3 totals 16 residues. With V trimmed by 0 bases and J by 7 bases, 2 bases remained unmatched. Germline CDR1 is KGHDR and CDR2 is SFDVKD. This chain's CDR3 is CATSDLGTGENSPLHF. The CDR3 DNA reads as TGTGCCACCAGTGATTTGGGGACAGGGGAGAATTCACCCCTCCACTTT.

DNA of the CDR3: TGTGCCAGCAGCGCTTCAGCGGGGGGGCCTTACAATGAGCAGTTCTTC. Translated, it gives CASSASAGGPYNEQFF. The chain joins TRBV9 to TRBJ2-1; 10 bases line up with TRBD2. Per germline, CDR1 SGDLS and CDR2 YYNGEE. The CDR3 totals 16 residues. J lost 4 bases, V lost 3 bases, and 7 bases had no gene match.

The chain couples TRBV5-5 to TRBJ1-2; 7 nucleotides agree with TRBD1. This CDR3 spans 14 amino acids. Germline V gene sequence: CDR1 SGHKS, CDR2 YYEKEE (reference sequence). Here the CDR3 reads CDTPREQGRNGYTF. The CDR3, as DNA: TGTGACACGCCCCGGGAACAGGGGAGGAATGGCTACACCTTC.

The rearrangement joins TRBV5-4 to TRBJ1-4, with D perhaps TRBD1 (6 bases). There are 15 residues in the CDR3. The germline V gene has CDR1 SGHNT and CDR2 YYREEE (reference sequence). V was cut by 4 bases and J by 3 bases, with 13 bases left in between. The CDR3 loop reads CASSPDSSSNEKLFF. The CDR3 DNA follows: TGTGCCAGCAGCCCGGACAGCTCCTCTAATGAAAAACTGTTTTTT.

The chain combines TRBV7-8 with TRBJ2-5; D is unclear. CDR1 and CDR2 (germline): SGHVS, FQNEAQ. Trimming took off 5 bases at V and 4 bases at J, with 11 bases between the two ends. The CDR3 contains 13 residues. For the CDR3, the DNA is TGTGCCAGCAGCGCGGCTAGGGTAGAGACCCAGTACTTC. This sequence encodes CASSAARVETQYF.